This TCR beta chain came from a study of blood T cell repertoires in COVID-19 (TCRdb year 2020). Broadly, across the study: Samples covering the acute and convalescent phases of COVID-19 were provided by collaborators in the United States, Italy and Spain. The prospective study material was composed of cDNA or gDNA derived from T cells, B-cell-depleted T cells, or PBMCs. Subjects who had been exposed to COVID-19, were actively infected with it, or had recovered from it provided the deeply sampled blood TCRbeta repertoires that made up the dataset. The repertoires were released in a freely available public database intended as a resource for research on the immune response to SARS-CoV-2. Samples came from the ongoing ImmuneRACE study (first 160 participants) plus 1,254 subjects from 6 global collaborators. The sample metadata nearly always contained a de-identified subject ID, COVID-19 status, age in years and sex. HLA class I and class II types, where available, came from metadata supplied by the sample provider rather than from assay-based typing. Broad study findings and their caveats: The amount of clinical and demographic metadata varied by source and participant and was provided uncurated.

In regard to this clone: No antigen is known for it. No much larger clone exists at a distance of one base, and base qualities are not known.

TCRbeta CDR3 regions were amplified from genomic DNA using the immunoSEQ Assay, a bias-controlled multiplex PCR. Per the source publication's procedure: Within the assay, amplification of reference gene primers was used to estimate how many nucleated cells each sample contained. To quantify the absolute abundance of each unique TCRbeta CDR3 rearrangement, sequence reads were collapsed and filtered. Productive Simpson clonality was computed per sample as the square root of Simpson's diversity index over productive rearrangements. What TCRdb holds here is the immuneACCESS table cut down to in-frame rearrangements. Part of the clones is not present; checked against another copy, under half of the missing clones reflect an unresolved V gene, and the others are unexplained. Clone size and the V and J calls come from that table; the DNA yielded D and trimming. Within this sample are more than 400,000 clones, with approximately 83% of them counted one time only. Approximately 3% of the sample lies in the top ten.

Collaborating institutions collected whole blood in K2EDTA tubes following their own protocols. For TCRbeta analysis, collaborator samples were shipped as frozen whole blood, as isolated PBMCs, or as DNA extracted from either sample type. As encoded in the germline V gene, CDR1 is SQVTM while CDR2 is ANQGSEA. Compared with germline, V lacks 5 bases and J lacks 6 bases; bases without a gene match: 1. The CDR3 goes from the cysteine to the phenylalanine over 11 residues. Only CDR3 DNA is held: 33 bases, read in frame from base 1. The source material was peripheral blood. This chain joins TRBV29-1 to TRBJ2-1, with 7 bases matching TRBD1. This clonotype was sampled from a human donor in a cohort sampled during active COVID-19. The bases are TGCAGCGTTCGGACAGGCAATGAGCAGTTCTTC. It translates as CSVRTGNEQFF.